The entry below describes one TCR beta chain. This clonotype was detected only a few times. Its binding antigen is unknown. No base quality information exists; no much larger clone differs at one position. Trimming costs V 3 bases and J 6 bases, and their ends lie 17 bases apart. Spanning cysteine to phenylalanine, the CDR3 consists of 15 amino acids. CDR3 DNA only is kept here, 45 bases in frame from base 1. The germline V gene sets CDR1 to MNHEY and CDR2 to SVGEGT. The treatment or condition label, as the study defines it: in vitro stimulation with specific CMV peptide epitopes to enrich CMV-specific T cells. The data stem from a study of T cell repertoires in cytomegalovirus infection (dated by TCRdb to about 2019). About the full investigation: The peptide stimulations were aimed at well-studied HLA-B-restricted epitopes as well as recently identified HLA-C-restricted CMV epitopes, whose presentation resists viral immunomodulation. Donor HLA type was relevant to the analysis, because carriage of CMV infection together with the matching HLA type was indicated by public TCR beta signatures.

The investigation overall reported the following: Cumulative frequency of public TCR beta family members discriminated carriers of CMV infection plus the relevant HLA type in this cohort and an independent approximately 350-donor cohort. In the ex vivo response, HLA-C-restricted CMV-specific TCR beta clonotypes were dominant, and in two of eight donors the single most frequent clonotype came from this HLA-C-restricted group.

The data were produced on an Illumina HiSeq 1500. The public reads were run again by TCRdb, first through fastp at Q25 and then through MiXCR, and only productive beta chains were kept. Each entry is one CDR3 protein sequence, shown with its most common DNA and genes. Present in this sample are 830,000 or so distinct CDR3 sequences, about 33% of which were seen just once. The ten largest clones represent over 10% of the sample. The rearranged segments are TRBV6-2 or TRBV6-3 and TRBJ1-2; the best D guess is TRBD1, with 5 bases matching. This TCR came from a human donor in good health (CMV status not recorded). Some clones in this sample may be carry-over from other donors' samples. The starting material was cultured CD8+ T cells from PBMCs, obtained from culture after CMV antigen stimulation. The CDR3 is CASSYFQGPAHGYTF. The nucleotide sequence is TGTGCCAGCAGTTATTTTCAGGGACCGGCTCATGGCTACACCTTC.